The clone carrying this TCR beta chain was found many times. This CDR3 spans 13 amino acids. Germline loops: CDR1 SGHAT, CDR2 FQNNGV. Trimming removed 3 bases from V and 2 bases from J, with 7 bases in between. Per the original methods: Amplification of reference gene primers provided the estimated nucleated cell counts. Method: immunoSEQ multiplex PCR; TCRdb's copy keeps in-frame clones and lacks some. Clonal size and the V and J genes are those of that table, whereas D and trimming came from the DNA. The table has about 140,000 clones, 84% seen once; the top ten hold approximately 6.5%. This sample was included in a study of blood T cell repertoires in COVID-19. The wider study: Sites in the United States, Italy and Spain provided acute and convalescent COVID-19 samples. The cDNA or gDNA used as material had been derived from T cells, B-cell-depleted T cells, or PBMCs.

The clonotype was recovered from a human donor in a cohort sampled during active COVID-19. V gene TRBV11-2 combines with J gene TRBJ1-1, with D possibly TRBD1 on 5 matching bases. Sequenced input: peripheral blood. The CDR3 bases are TGTGCCAGCAGCTTTACAGGTAACACTGAAGCTTTCTTT. The encoded protein is CASSFTGNTEAFF.